This T cell receptor beta chain originates from a study of cytomegalovirus exposure and HLA in healthy donors. General study findings and limits: 164 TCR beta chains were listed as cytomegalovirus-associated.

With 60 Vbeta and 13 Jbeta primers, the PCR was carried out. Measured with immunoSEQ multiplex PCR; TCRdb has only the in-frame clones, and not every one. Among about 160,000 clones listed, approximately 80% were seen once. The CDR3 has 13 amino acids. Germline V gene sequence: CDR1 GTSNPN, CDR2 SVGIG (reference sequence). Trimming took 0 bases from V and 7 from J, leaving 10 bases between them. To note about this clone: Antigen unknown.

The source is a woman under 30 in good health and CMV-seronegative. The rearrangement joins TRBV30 to TRBJ1-5; tentative D call: TRBD1 (5 bases). Material for sequencing was PBMCs. In DNA, the CDR3 is TGTGCCTGGAGTGTTGGAGGGGACCAGCCCCAGCATTTT. It encodes CAWSVGGDQPQHF.